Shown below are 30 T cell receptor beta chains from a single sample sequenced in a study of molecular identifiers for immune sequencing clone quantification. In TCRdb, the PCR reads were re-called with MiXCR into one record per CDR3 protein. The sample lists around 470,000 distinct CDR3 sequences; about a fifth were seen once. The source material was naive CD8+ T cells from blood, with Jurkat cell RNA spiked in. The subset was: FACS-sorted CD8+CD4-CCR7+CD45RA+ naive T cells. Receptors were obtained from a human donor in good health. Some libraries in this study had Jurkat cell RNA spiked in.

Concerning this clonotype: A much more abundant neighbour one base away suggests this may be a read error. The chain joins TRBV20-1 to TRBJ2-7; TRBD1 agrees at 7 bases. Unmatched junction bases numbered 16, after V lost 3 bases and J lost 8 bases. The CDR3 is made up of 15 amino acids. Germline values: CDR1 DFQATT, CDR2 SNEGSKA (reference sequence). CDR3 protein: CSASHGAGTAYKQYF. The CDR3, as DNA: TGCAGTGCTAGCCATGGCGCCGGGACAGCATACAAGCAGTACTTC.

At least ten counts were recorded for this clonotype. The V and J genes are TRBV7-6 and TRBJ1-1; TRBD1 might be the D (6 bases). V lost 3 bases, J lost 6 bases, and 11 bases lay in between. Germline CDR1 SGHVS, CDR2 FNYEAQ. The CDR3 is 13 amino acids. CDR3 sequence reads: CASSFGGGAEAFF. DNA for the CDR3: TGTGCCAGCAGCTTTGGAGGGGGGGCTGAAGCTTTCTTT.

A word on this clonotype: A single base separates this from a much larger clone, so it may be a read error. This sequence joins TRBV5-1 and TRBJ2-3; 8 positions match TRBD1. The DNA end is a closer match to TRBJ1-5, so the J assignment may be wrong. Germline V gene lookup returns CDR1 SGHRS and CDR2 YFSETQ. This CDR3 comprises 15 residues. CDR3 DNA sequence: TGCGCCAGCAGCTCCACCGGGACAGGCACAGATACGCAGCATTTT. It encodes CASSSTGTGTDTQHF.

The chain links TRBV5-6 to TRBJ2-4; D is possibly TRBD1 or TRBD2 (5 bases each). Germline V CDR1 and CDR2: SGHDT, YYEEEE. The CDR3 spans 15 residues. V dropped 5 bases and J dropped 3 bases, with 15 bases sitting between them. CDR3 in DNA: TGTGCCAGCAGTCCTTCCCTTGGGGGCAAAAACATTCAGTACTTC. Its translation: CASSPSLGGKNIQYF.

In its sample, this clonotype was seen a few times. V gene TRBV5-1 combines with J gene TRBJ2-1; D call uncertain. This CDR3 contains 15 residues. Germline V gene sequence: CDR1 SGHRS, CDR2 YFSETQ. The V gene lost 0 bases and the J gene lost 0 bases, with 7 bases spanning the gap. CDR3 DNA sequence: TGCGCCAGCAGCTTGGACAAAAGCTCCTACAATGAGCAGTTCTTC. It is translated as CASSLDKSSYNEQFF.

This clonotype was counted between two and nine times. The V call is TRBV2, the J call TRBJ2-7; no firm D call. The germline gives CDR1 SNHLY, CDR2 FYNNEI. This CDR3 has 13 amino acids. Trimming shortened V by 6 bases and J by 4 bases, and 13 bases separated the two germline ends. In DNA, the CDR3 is TGTGCCAGCAGCCGTCGCGTTGGTTACGAGCAGTACTTC. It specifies CASSRRVGYEQYF.

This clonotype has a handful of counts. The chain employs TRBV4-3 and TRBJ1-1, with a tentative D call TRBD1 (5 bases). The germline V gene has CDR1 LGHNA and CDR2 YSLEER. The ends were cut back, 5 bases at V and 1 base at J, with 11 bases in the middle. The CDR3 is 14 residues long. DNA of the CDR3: TGCGCCAGCAGCAAGACACAGGAGAACACTGAAGCTTTCTTT. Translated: CASSKTQENTEAFF.

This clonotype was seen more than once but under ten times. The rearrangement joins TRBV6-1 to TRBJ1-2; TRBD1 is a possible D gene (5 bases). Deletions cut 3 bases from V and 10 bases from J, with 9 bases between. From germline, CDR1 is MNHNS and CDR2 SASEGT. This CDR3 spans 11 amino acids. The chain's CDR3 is CASSEGPIYTF. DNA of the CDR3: TGTGCCAGCAGTGAGGGACCCATCTACACCTTC.

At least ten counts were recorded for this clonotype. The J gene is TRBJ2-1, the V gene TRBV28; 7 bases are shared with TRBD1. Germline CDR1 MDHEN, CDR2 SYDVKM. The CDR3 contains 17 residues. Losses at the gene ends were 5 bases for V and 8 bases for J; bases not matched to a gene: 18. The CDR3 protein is CASSPPGTVPPTDEQFF. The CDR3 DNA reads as TGTGCCAGCAGTCCCCCCGGGACAGTTCCTCCTACCGATGAGCAGTTCTTC. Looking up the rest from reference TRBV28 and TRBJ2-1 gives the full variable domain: DVKVTQSSRYLVKRTGEKVFLECVQDMDHENMFWYRQDPGLGLRLIYFSYDVKMKEKGDIPEGYSVSREKKERFSLILESASTNQTSMYLCASSPPGTVPPTDEQFFGPGTRLTVL.

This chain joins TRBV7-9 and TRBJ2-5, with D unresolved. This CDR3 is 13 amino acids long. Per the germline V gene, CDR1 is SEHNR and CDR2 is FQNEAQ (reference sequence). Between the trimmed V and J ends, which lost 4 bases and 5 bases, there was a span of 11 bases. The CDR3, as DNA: TGTGCCAGCAGCTCATCCCTATTCGAGACCCAGTACTTC. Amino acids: CASSSSLFETQYF.

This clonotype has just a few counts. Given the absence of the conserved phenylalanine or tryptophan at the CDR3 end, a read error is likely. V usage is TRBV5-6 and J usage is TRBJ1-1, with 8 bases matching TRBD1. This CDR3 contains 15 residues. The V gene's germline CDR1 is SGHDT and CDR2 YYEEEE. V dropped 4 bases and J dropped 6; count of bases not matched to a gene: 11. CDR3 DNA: TGTGCCAGCAGCCAACAGGGGGACCCGTGGCCTGAAGCTTTCCTT. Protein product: CASSQQGDPWPEAFL.

DNA for the CDR3: TGTGCCGTGGGCGGGGGGAACAATGAGCAGTTCTTC. It translates to CAVGGGNNEQFF. The V and J genes are TRBV24-1 and TRBJ2-1; 8 bases map to TRBD2. The J segment lost 5 bases and the V segment lost 12 bases, leaving 5 bases of the junction unmatched. This CDR3 is built from 12 residues. CDR1 is KGHDR, CDR2 SFDVKD, per germline.

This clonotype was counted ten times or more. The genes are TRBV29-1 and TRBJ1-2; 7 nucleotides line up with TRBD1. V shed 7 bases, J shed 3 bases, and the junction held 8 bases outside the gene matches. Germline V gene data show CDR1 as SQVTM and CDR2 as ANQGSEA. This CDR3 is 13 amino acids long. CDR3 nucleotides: TGCAGCGGTACGACAGGGAAGGACTATGGCTACACCTTC. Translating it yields CSGTTGKDYGYTF.

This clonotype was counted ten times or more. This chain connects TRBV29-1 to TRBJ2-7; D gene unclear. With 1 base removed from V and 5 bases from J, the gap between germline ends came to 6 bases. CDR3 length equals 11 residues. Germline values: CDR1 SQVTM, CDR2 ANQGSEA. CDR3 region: CSVEVGNEQYF. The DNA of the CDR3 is TGCAGCGTTGAAGTGGGGAACGAGCAGTACTTC.

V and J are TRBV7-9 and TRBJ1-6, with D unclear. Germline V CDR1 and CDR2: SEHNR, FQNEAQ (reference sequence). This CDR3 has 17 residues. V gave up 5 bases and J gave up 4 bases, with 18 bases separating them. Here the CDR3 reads CASSRNTVRAYNSPLHF. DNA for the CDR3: TGTGCCAGCAGCCGAAATACAGTCCGCGCTTATAATTCACCCCTCCACTTT.

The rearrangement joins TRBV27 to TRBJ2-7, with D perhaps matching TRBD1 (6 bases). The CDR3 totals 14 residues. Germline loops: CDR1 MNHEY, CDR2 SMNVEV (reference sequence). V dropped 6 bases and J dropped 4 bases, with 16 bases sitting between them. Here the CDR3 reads CASRYTGSRYEQYF. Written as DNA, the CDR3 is TGTGCCAGCAGATACACAGGGTCCAGGTACGAGCAGTACTTC.

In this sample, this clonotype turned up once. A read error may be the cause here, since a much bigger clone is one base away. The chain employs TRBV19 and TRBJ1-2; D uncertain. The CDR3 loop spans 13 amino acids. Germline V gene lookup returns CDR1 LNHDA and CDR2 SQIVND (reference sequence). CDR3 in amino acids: CASSIERDYDYTF. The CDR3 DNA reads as TGTGCCAGTAGTATCGAGAGAGACTATGACTACACCTTC.

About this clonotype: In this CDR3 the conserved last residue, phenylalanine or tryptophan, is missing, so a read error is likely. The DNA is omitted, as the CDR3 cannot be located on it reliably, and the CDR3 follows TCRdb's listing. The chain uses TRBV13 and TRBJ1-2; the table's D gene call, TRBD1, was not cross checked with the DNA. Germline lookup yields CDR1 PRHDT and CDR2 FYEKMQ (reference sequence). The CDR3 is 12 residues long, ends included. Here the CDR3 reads CASIARLYHGSR.

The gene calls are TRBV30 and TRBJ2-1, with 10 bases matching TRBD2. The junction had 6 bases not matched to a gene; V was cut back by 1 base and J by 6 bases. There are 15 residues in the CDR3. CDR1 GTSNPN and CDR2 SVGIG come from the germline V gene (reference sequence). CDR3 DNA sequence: TGTGCCTGGAGTGGACCTAGCGGGGGATCCAATGAGCAGTTCTTC. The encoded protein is CAWSGPSGGSNEQFF.

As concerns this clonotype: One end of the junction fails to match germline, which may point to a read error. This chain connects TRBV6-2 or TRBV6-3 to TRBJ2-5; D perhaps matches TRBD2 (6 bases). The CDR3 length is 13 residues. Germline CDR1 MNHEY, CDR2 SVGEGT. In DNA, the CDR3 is TGTGCCAGCGGAAAGGCCGTTCGTGGCTTAGCGGACTTC. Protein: CASGKAVRGLADF.

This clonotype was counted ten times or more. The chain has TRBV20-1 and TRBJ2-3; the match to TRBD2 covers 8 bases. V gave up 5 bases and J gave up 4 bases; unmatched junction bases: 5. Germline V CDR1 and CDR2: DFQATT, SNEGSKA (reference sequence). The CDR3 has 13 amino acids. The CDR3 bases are TGCAGTGCTTCTCACGGGGGGGCAGATACGCAGTATTTT. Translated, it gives CSASHGGADTQYF.

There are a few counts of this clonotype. The CDR3 nucleotides read TGCGCCAGCAGCCAAGATAGGACAGGGGACTACGAGCAGTACTTC. Protein: CASSQDRTGDYEQYF. The chain uses TRBV4-3 and TRBJ2-7; TRBD1 agrees at 9 bases. V was pared by 0 bases and J by 3 bases, with 3 bases of the junction left unmatched. Germline V gene lookup returns CDR1 LGHNA and CDR2 YSLEER. This CDR3 contains 15 residues.

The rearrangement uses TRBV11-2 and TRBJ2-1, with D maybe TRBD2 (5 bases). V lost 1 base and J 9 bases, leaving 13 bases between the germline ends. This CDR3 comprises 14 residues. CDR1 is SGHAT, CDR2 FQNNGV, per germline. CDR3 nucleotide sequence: TGTGCCAGCAGCTTAGCTTCTAGCCGGCCTGAGCAGTTCTTC. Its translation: CASSLASSRPEQFF.

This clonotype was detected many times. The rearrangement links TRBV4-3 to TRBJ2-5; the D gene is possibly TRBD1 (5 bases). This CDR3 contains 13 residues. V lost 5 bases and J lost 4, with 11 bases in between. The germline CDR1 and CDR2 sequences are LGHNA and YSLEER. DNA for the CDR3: TGCGCCAGCAGCGTAGGACAAGGAGAGACCCAGTACTTC. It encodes CASSVGQGETQYF.

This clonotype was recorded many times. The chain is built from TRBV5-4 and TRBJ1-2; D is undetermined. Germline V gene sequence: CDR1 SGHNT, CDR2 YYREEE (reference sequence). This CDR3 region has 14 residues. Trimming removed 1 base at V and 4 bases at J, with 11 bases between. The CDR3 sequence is CASSLLYSPYGYTF. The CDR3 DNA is TGTGCCAGCAGCTTGTTGTACTCGCCCTATGGCTACACCTTC.

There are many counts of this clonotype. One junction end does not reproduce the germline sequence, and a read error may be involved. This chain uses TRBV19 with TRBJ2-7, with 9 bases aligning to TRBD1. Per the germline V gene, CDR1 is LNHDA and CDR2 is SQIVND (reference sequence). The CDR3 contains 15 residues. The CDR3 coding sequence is TGCGCCAGCAGCGCGGGGACAGGGAGCTCCTACGAGCAGTACTTC. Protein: CASSAGTGSSYEQYF.

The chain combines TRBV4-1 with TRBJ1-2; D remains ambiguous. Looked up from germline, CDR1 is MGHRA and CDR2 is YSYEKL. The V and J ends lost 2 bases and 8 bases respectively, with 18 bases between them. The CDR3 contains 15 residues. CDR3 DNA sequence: TGCGCCAGCAGCCAACTATTGGGAGCCCCAAACGGCTACACCTTC. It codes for CASSQLLGAPNGYTF.

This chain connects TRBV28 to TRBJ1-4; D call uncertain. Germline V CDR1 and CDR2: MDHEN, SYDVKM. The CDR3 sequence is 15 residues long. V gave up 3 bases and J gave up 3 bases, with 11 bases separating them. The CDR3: CASSFWQNSNEKLFF. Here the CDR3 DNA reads TGTGCCAGCAGTTTTTGGCAGAACTCTAATGAAAAACTGTTTTTT.

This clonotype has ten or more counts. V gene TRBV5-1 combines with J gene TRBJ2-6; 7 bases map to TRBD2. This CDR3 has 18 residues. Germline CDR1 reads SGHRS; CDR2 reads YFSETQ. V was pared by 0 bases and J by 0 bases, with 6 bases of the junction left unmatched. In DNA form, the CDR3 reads TGCGCCAGCAGCTTGGTCGGGGGGATACCCTCTGGGGCCAACGTCCTGACTTTC. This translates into CASSLVGGIPSGANVLTF. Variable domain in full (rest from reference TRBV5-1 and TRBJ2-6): KAGVTQTPRYLIKTRGQQVTLSCSPISGHRSVSWYQQTPGQGLQFLFEYFSETQRNKGNFPGRFSGRQFSNSRSEMNVSTLELGDSALYLCASSLVGGIPSGANVLTFGAGSRLTVL.

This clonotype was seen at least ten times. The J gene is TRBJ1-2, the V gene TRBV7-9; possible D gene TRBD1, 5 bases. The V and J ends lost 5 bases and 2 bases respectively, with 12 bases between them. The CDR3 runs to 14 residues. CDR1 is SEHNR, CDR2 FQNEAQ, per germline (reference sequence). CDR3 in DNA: TGTGCCAGCAGCCCCCCCGGACAAAACTATGGCTACACCTTC. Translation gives CASSPPGQNYGYTF.